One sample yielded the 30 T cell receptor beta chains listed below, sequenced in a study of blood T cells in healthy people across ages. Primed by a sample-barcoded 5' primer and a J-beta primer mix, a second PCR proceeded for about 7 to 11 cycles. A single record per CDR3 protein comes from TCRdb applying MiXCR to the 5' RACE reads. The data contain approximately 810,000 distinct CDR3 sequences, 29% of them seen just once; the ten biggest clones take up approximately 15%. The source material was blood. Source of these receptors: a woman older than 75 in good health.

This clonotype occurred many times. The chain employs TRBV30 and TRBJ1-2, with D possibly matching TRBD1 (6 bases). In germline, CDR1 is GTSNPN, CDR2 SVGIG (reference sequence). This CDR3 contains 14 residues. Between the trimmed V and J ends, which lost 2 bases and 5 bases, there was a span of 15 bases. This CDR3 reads CAWSPPSRGYGYTF. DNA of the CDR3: TGTGCCTGGAGTCCACCTTCCAGGGGATATGGCTACACCTTC.

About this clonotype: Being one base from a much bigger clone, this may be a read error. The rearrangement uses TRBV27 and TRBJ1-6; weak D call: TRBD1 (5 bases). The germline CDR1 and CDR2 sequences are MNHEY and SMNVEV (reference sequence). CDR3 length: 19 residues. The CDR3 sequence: CASSLSGPTPTAYNSPPHF. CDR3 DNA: TGTGCCAGCAGTTTATCGGGACCGACTCCGACAGCGTATAATTCACCCCCCCACTTT.

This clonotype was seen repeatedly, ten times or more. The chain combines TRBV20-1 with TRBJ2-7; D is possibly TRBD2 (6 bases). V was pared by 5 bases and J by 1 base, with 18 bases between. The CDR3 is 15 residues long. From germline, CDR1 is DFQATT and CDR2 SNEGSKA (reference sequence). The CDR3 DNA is TGCAGTGCTTCCGTTTGGGACGGAGGGTCCTACGAGCAGTACTTC. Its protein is CSASVWDGGSYEQYF.

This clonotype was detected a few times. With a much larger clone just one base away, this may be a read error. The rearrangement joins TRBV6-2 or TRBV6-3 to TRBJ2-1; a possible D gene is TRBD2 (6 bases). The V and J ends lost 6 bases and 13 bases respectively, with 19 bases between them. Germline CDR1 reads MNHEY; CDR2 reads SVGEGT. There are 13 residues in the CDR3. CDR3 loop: CASRAGTSKVQFF. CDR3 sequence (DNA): TGTGCCAGCAGGGCCGGGACTTCTAAAGTACAGTTCTTC.

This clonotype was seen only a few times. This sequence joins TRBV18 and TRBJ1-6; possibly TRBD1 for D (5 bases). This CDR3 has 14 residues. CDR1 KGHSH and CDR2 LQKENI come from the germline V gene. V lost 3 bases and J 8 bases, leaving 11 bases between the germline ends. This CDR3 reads CASSPTGRDSPLHF. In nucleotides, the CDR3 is TGTGCCAGCTCACCCACAGGTCGCGATTCACCCCTCCACTTT.

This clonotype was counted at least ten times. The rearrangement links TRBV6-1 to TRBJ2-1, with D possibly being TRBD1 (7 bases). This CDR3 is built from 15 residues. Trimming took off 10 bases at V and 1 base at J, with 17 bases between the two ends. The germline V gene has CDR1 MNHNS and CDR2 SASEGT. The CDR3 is CATSDRAGSYNEQFF. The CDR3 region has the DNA TGTGCCACCAGCGACAGGGCGGGATCCTACAATGAGCAGTTCTTC.

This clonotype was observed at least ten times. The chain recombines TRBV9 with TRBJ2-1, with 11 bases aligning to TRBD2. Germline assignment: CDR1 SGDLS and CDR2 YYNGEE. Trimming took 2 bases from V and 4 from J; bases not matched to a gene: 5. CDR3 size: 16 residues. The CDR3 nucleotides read TGTGCCAGCAGCGTCCAACCTAGCGGGGGGTACAATGAGCAGTTCTTC. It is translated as CASSVQPSGGYNEQFF.

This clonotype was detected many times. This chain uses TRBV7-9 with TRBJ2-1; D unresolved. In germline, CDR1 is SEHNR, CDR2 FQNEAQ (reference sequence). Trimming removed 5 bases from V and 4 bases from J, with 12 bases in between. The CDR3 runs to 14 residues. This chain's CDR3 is CASSPGNLYNEQFF. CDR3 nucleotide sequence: TGTGCCAGCAGCCCCGGTAATCTTTACAATGAGCAGTTCTTC.

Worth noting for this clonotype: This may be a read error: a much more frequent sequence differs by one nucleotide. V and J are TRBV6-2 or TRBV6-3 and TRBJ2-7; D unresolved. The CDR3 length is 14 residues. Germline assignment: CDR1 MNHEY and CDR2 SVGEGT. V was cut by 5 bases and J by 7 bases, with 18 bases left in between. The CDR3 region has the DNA TGTGCCAGCAGTAGAGCCGGGTTCTACAATGAGCAGTACTTC. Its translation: CASSRAGFYNEQYF.

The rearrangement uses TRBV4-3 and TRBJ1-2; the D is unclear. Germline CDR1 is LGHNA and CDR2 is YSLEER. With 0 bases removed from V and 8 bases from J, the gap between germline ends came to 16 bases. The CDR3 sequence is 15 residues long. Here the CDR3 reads CASSQDRSGFWGYTF. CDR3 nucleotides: TGCGCCAGCAGCCAAGATCGGAGTGGTTTTTGGGGCTACACCTTC.

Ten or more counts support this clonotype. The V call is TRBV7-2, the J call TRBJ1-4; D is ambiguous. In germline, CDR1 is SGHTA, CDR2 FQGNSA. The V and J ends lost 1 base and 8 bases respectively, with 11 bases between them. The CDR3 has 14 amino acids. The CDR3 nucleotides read TGTGCCAGCAGCTTAGGGACGGGTAGGGAAAAACTGTTTTTT. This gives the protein CASSLGTGREKLFF.

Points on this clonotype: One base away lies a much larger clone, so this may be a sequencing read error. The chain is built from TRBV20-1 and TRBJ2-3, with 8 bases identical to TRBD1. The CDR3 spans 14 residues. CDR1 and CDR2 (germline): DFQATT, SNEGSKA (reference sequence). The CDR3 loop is CSARLETGDHTQDF. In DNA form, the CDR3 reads TGCAGTGCTAGATTAGAGACAGGGGATCATACGCAGGATTTT.

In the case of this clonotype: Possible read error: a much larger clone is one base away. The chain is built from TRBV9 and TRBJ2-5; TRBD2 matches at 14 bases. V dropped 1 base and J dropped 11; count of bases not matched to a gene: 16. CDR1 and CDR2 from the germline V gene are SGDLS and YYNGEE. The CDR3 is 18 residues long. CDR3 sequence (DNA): TGTGCCAGCAGCGTACCCCCGGGGGGACTAGCGGGGGCCAATGAGCAGTACTTC. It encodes CASSVPPGGLAGANEQYF.

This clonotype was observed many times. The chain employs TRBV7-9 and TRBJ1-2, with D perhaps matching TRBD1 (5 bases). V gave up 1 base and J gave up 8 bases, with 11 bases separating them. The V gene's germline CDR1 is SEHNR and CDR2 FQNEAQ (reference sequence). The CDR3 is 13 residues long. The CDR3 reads CASSLEMGRGYTF. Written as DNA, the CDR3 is TGTGCCAGCAGCTTAGAAATGGGGCGCGGCTACACCTTC.

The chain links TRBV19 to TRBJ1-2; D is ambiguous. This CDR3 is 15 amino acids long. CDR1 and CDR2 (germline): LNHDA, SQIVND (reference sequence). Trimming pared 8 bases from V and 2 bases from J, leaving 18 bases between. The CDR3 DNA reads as TGTGCCAGTTCCTCAGAACCCACCACCAACTATGGCTACACCTTC. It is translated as CASSSEPTTNYGYTF.

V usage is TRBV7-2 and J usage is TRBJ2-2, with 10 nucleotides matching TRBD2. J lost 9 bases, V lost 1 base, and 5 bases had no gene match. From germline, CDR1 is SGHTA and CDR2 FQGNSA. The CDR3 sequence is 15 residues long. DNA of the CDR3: TGTGCCAGCAGCTTAGAGAGCGGGGGGGCTAGGGAGCTGTTTTTT. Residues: CASSLESGGARELFF.

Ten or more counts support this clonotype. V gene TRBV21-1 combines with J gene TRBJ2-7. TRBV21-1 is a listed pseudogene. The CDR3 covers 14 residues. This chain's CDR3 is CASSKGRILYEQYF. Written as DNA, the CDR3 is TGTGCCAGCAGCAAAGGACGGATCCTCTACGAGCAGTACTTC.

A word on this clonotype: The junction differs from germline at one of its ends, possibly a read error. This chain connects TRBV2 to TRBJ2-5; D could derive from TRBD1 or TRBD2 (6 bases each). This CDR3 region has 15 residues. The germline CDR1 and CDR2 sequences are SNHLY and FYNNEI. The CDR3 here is CTSSPGALRQETQYF. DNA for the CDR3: TGTACCAGCAGTCCGGGGGCCCTTAGGCAAGAGACCCAGTACTTC.

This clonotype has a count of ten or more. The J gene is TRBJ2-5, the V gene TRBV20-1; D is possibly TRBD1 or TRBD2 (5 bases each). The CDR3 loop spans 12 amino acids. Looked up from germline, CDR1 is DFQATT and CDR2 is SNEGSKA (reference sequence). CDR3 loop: CNSPGSRETQYF. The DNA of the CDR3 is TGCAATTCTCCAGGGAGCCGAGAGACCCAGTACTTC.

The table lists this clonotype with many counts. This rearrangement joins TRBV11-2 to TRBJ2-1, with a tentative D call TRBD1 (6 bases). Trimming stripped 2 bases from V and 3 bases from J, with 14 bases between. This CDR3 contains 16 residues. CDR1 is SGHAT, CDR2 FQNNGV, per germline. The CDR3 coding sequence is TGTGCCAGCAGCTTATCAAGGGACAATAACTACAATGAGCAGTTCTTC. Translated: CASSLSRDNNYNEQFF.

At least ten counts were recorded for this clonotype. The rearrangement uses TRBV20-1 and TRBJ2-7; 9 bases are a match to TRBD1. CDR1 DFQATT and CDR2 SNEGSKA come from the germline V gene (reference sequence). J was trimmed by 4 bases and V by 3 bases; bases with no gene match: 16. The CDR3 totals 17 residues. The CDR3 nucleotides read TGCAGTGCTAGTGGGACAGGGAGGGGCCGGGGCACATACGAGCAGTACTTC. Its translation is CSASGTGRGRGTYEQYF.

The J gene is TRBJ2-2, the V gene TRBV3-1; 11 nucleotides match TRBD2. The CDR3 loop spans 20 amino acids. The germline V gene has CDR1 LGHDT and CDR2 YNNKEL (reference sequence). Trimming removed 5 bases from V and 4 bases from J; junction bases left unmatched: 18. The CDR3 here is CASSATSGGATTLVTGELFF. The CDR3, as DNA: TGTGCCAGCAGCGCCACTAGCGGGGGTGCCACTACGTTGGTCACCGGGGAGCTGTTTTTT.

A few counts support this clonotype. CDR3: CASSVETALTSVTDTQYF. The CDR3 nucleotides read TGTGCCAGCAGCGTAGAGACGGCTTTAACTAGCGTCACAGATACGCAGTATTTT. This chain links TRBV9 with TRBJ2-3; TRBD2 aligns across 7 bases. The CDR3 has 18 residues. From germline, CDR1 is SGDLS and CDR2 YYNGEE. The trim removed 0 bases at V and 2 bases at J, leaving 12 bases unmatched.

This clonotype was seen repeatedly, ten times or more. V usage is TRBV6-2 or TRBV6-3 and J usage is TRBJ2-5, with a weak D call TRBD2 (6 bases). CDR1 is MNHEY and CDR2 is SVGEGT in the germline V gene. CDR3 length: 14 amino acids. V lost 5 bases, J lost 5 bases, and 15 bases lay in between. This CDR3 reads CASSRPGTLETQYF. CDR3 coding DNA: TGTGCCAGCAGTCGACCTGGGACTCTCGAGACCCAGTACTTC.

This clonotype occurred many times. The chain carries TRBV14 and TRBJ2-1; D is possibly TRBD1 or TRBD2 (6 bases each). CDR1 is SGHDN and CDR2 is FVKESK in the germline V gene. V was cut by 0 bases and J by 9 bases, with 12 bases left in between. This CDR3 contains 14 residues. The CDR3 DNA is TGTGCCAGCAGCCAAGATTACGGGGGCGGTGAGCAGTTCTTC. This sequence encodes CASSQDYGGGEQFF.

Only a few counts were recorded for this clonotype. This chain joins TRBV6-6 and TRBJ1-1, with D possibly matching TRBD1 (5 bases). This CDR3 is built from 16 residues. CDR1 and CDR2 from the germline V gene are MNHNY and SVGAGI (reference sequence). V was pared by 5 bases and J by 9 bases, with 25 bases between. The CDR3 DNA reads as TGTGCCAGCAGTCACAACAACCCACAGGTGTTTGGAAAAGCTTTCTTT. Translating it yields CASSHNNPQVFGKAFF.

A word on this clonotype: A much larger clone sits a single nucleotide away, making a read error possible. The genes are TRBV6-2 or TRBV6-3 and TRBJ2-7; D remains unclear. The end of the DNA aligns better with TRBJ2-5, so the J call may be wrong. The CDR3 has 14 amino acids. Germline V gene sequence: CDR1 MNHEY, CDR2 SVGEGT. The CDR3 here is CASSYSNLRETQYF. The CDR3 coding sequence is TGTGCCAGCAGTTACTCTAACCTGCGAGAGACCCAGTACTTC.

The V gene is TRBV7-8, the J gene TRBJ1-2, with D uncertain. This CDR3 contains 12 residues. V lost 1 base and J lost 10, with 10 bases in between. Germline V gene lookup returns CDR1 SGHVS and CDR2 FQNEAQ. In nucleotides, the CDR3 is TGTGCCAGCAGCTTAGATAGCGCAGACTACACCTTC. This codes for CASSLDSADYTF.

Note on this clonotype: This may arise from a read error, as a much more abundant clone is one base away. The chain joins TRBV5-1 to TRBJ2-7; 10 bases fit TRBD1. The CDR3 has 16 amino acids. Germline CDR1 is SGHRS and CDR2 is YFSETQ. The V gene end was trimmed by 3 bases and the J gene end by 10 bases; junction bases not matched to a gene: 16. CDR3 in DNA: TGCGCCAGCAGCTCGGACGGACAGGGGGGCCAAGAGTCCCAGTACTTC. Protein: CASSSDGQGGQESQYF. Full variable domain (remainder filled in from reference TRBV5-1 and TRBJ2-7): KAGVTQTPRYLIKTRGQQVTLSCSPISGHRSVSWYQQTPGQGLQFLFEYFSETQRNKGNFPGRFSGRQFSNSRSEMNVSTLELGDSALYLCASSSDGQGGQESQYFGPGTRLTVT.

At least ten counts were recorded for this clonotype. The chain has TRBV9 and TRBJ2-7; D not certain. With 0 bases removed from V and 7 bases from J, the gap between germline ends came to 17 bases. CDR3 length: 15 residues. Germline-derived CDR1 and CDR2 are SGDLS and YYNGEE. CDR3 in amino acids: CASSVASGPLWEQYF. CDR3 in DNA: TGTGCCAGCAGCGTAGCATCAGGTCCTCTTTGGGAGCAGTACTTC. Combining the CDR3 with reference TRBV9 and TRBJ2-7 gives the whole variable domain DSGVTQTPKHLITATGQRVTLRCSPRSGDLSVYWYQQSLDQGLQFLIQYYNGEERAKGNILERFSAQQFPDLHSELNLSSLELGDSALYFCASSVASGPLWEQYFGPGTRLTVT.